What follows are 30 T cell receptor beta chains derived from one specimen sequenced in a study of blood T cell repertoires in COVID-19. Profiled with immunoSEQ multiplex PCR; TCRdb holds only in-frame clones, not every one. The data hold over 200,000 clones, with 70% to 90% observed a single time. The sequenced sample was PBMCs or T cells enriched from blood (not recorded which). The receptor source for this set is a man aged 30 to 39 who had recovered from COVID-19.

The gene calls are TRBV5-8 and TRBJ2-6; the match to TRBD1 covers 7 bases. After removal of 3 bases from V and 1 base from J, the junction contained 1 base not matched to a gene. The CDR3 has 15 residues. CDR1 and CDR2 from the germline V gene are SGHTS and YDEGEE. The CDR3, as DNA: TGTGCCAGCAGCTCGACAGGGTCTGGGGCCAACGTCCTGACTTTC. It is translated as CASSSTGSGANVLTF.

In its sample, this clone was seen once. The CDR3 region is CASSRQDRLNTEAFF. As DNA, the CDR3 is TGTGCCAGCAGCCGCCAGGACAGGCTGAACACTGAAGCTTTCTTT. The J gene is TRBJ1-1, the V gene TRBV28; 7 bases agree with TRBD1. This CDR3 is built from 15 residues. CDR1 and CDR2 (germline): MDHEN, SYDVKM. Trimming removed 6 bases from V and 0 bases from J; junction bases left unmatched: 7. Filled out from reference TRBV28 and TRBJ1-1, the complete variable domain reads DVKVTQSSRYLVKRTGEKVFLECVQDMDHENMFWYRQDPGLGLRLIYFSYDVKMKEKGDIPEGYSVSREKKERFSLILESASTNQTSMYLCASSRQDRLNTEAFFGQGTRLTVV.

The chain joins TRBV29-1 to TRBJ2-3; 7 nucleotides line up with TRBD1. V lost 6 bases, J lost 1 base, and 4 bases stayed unmatched. The CDR3 extends over 13 amino acids. The germline V gene has CDR1 SQVTM and CDR2 ANQGSEA. The CDR3 is CSVTGEGTDTQYF. DNA of the CDR3: TGCAGCGTAACAGGGGAAGGCACAGATACGCAGTATTTT.

The rearrangement joins TRBV6-2 or TRBV6-3 to TRBJ1-5; a weak D match, TRBD1 (6 bases). The germline V gene has CDR1 MNHEY and CDR2 SVGEGT. The CDR3 is made up of 17 amino acids. Trimming removed 0 bases from V and 4 bases from J, with 16 bases in between. As DNA, the CDR3 is TGTGCCAGCAGTTACTCGTCGCAACAGGGATGGAATCAGCCCCAGCATTTT. It translates to CASSYSSQQGWNQPQHF.

In this sample, this clone turned up once. The chain recombines TRBV11-3 with TRBJ2-5; 9 positions match TRBD2. Trimming cost V 5 bases and J 0 bases; bases outside gene matches: 16. CDR1 is SGHNT, CDR2 YENEEA, per germline. CDR3 length: 19 residues. The CDR3: CASSLGGASGIWDQETQYF. In DNA form, the CDR3 reads TGTGCCAGCAGCCTGGGGGGTGCTAGCGGGATTTGGGACCAAGAGACCCAGTACTTC.

The genes are TRBV19 and TRBJ2-3; 7 bases match TRBD1. This CDR3 is built from 15 residues. V gave up 2 bases and J gave up 4 bases; unmatched junction bases: 6. Germline CDR1 LNHDA, CDR2 SQIVND (reference sequence). CDR3 sequence: CASSISTGHADTQYF. In DNA, the CDR3 is TGTGCCAGTAGTATATCGACAGGGCATGCAGATACGCAGTATTTT.

The chain is built from TRBV18 and TRBJ1-4, with D unclear. V lost 3 bases, J lost 3 bases, and 17 bases lay in between. Germline V CDR1 and CDR2: KGHSH, LQKENI. The CDR3 length is 17 residues. The CDR3 loop reads CASSPPNLGASNEKLFF. The CDR3 DNA reads as TGTGCCAGCTCACCGCCGAATCTCGGTGCTTCTAATGAAAAACTGTTTTTT.

The chain has TRBV18 and TRBJ1-4; no firm D call. Trimming removed 0 bases at V and 7 bases at J, with 12 bases between. CDR1 is KGHSH, CDR2 LQKENI, per germline. The length of the CDR3 is 15 residues. The DNA for the CDR3 is TGTGCCAGCTCACCACCCGGGAGTGGAAGTGAAAAACTGTTTTTT. This codes for CASSPPGSGSEKLFF.

The V call is TRBV2, the J call TRBJ2-2; TRBD1 matches 9 bases. Germline V gives CDR1 SNHLY, CDR2 FYNNEI. The CDR3 covers 14 residues. Trimming removed 10 bases from V and 3 bases from J; junction bases left unmatched: 6. CDR3 DNA: TGTGCCAACAAGAGGACAGGGGACACCGGGGAGCTGTTTTTT. It specifies CANKRTGDTGELFF.

The chain has TRBV5-4 and TRBJ2-1, with unresolved D. This CDR3 region has 16 residues. With 0 bases removed from V and 0 bases from J, the gap between germline ends came to 10 bases. Looked up from germline, CDR1 is SGHNT and CDR2 is YYREEE (reference sequence). CDR3 nucleotides: TGTGCCAGCAGCTTGGGGAGCGTGAGCTCCTACAATGAGCAGTTCTTC. Its protein is CASSLGSVSSYNEQFF.

The DNA for the CDR3 is TGTGCCTGGAGCACCCAAAGCACCTATAATTCACCCCTCCACTTT. It yields the protein CAWSTQSTYNSPLHF. The chain recombines TRBV30 with TRBJ1-6, with D hard to call. The V and J ends lost 3 bases and 2 bases respectively, with 11 bases between them. There are 15 residues in the CDR3. The germline gives CDR1 GTSNPN, CDR2 SVGIG (reference sequence).

This clone was seen a single time. The chain couples TRBV9 to TRBJ2-4; D may be TRBD1 (6 bases). CDR1 SGDLS and CDR2 YYNGEE come from the germline V gene. The CDR3 loop spans 16 amino acids. Trimming cost V 2 bases and J 0 bases, with 12 bases left between them. CDR3 in amino acids: CASSVRDTPAKNIQYF. The CDR3 nucleotides read TGTGCCAGCAGCGTGAGGGACACACCAGCCAAAAACATTCAGTACTTC.

This rearrangement joins TRBV7-9 to TRBJ1-1; 7 bases match TRBD1. Trimming at V came to 1 base and at J to 6 bases, leaving 11 bases not matched to a gene. CDR3 length: 16 residues. Germline V lookup: CDR1 SEHNR, CDR2 FQNEAQ (reference sequence). The CDR3 sequence is CASSLVFGQVSAEAFF. In DNA, the CDR3 is TGTGCCAGCAGCTTAGTTTTCGGACAGGTATCTGCTGAAGCTTTCTTT.

This clone was recorded once. CDR3 protein: CASSLTGDGYTF. In DNA, the CDR3 is TGTGCCAGCAGTTTGACGGGGGATGGCTACACCTTC. The V call is TRBV27, the J call TRBJ1-2, with D possibly TRBD1 on 5 matching bases. The V gene lost 3 bases and the J gene lost 6 bases, with 8 bases spanning the gap. Germline V gene sequence: CDR1 MNHEY, CDR2 SMNVEV (reference sequence). This CDR3 has 12 amino acids.

The CDR3 nucleotides read TGTGCCAGTAGTATAGCAGGGAATCGGCAGCCCCAGCATTTT. Residues: CASSIAGNRQPQHF. The J gene is TRBJ1-5, the V gene TRBV19; D may be TRBD1 (5 bases). Germline V gives CDR1 LNHDA, CDR2 SQIVND (reference sequence). The CDR3 runs 14 residues. Trimming took 1 base from V and 7 from J, leaving 11 bases between them.

The chain has TRBV7-9 and TRBJ1-1; TRBD1 matches 8 bases. This CDR3 comprises 17 residues. Germline CDR1 and CDR2: SEHNR and FQNEAQ (reference sequence). V was clipped by 5 bases and J by 5 bases; unmatched bases: 16. The DNA of the CDR3 is TGTGCCAGCAGCCCAGGCCCCATGAGGACAGGGAAGACTGAAGCTTTCTTT. Protein sequence: CASSPGPMRTGKTEAFF.

This chain connects TRBV7-2 to TRBJ1-1, with TRBD1 matching over 7 bases. Germline V CDR1 and CDR2: SGHTA, FQGNSA. Germline trimming cut 3 bases from V and 3 bases from J; bases unmatched to any gene: 7. The CDR3 covers 15 residues. The CDR3 protein is CASSFQGGLHTEAFF. CDR3 coding DNA: TGTGCCAGCAGCTTTCAGGGGGGCTTGCACACTGAAGCTTTCTTT.

The chain recombines TRBV25-1 with TRBJ1-2; possible D gene TRBD1, 5 bases. Germline CDR1 reads MGHDK; CDR2 reads SYGVNS. V was trimmed by 0 bases and J by 7 bases, leaving 6 bases between them. CDR3 length equals 12 residues. For the CDR3, the DNA is TGTGCCAGCAGTGAATACAGGGCTGGCTACACCTTC. Protein: CASSEYRAGYTF.

The chain carries TRBV4-2 and TRBJ1-5; possible D gene TRBD1, 6 bases. This CDR3 is built from 14 residues. Germline loops: CDR1 LGHNA, CDR2 YNFKEQ. The V gene lost 4 bases and the J gene lost 6 bases, with 13 bases spanning the gap. The CDR3 region has the DNA TGTGCCAGCAGCCGGCCAGGGGCGAGTCAGCCCCAGCATTTT. Its translation is CASSRPGASQPQHF.

The rearrangement joins TRBV30 to TRBJ2-7, with 7 bases identical to TRBD1. The germline CDR1 and CDR2 sequences are GTSNPN and SVGIG (reference sequence). This CDR3 has 13 amino acids. The V gene end was trimmed by 4 bases and the J gene end by 5 bases; junction bases not matched to a gene: 8. The CDR3, as DNA: TGTGCCTGGATGGTCAGGGGGATAAACGAGCAGTACTTC. Protein product: CAWMVRGINEQYF.

A few counts support this clone. This rearrangement joins TRBV28 to TRBJ1-3, with a weak D call TRBD1 (6 bases). The V and J ends lost 5 bases and 0 bases respectively, with 11 bases between them. Per the germline V gene, CDR1 is MDHEN and CDR2 is SYDVKM. The CDR3 loop spans 15 amino acids. CDR3 amino acids: CASSVDRISGNTIYF. The CDR3 DNA reads as TGTGCCAGCAGTGTTGACAGGATCTCTGGAAACACCATATATTTT. Full variable domain (outside the CDR3, taken from reference TRBV28 and TRBJ1-3): DVKVTQSSRYLVKRTGEKVFLECVQDMDHENMFWYRQDPGLGLRLIYFSYDVKMKEKGDIPEGYSVSREKKERFSLILESASTNQTSMYLCASSVDRISGNTIYFGEGSWLTVV.

The chain employs TRBV4-1 and TRBJ1-6; TRBD1 matches 8 bases. CDR3 size: 16 residues. Germline V gives CDR1 MGHRA, CDR2 YSYEKL. J was trimmed by 11 bases and V by 0 bases; bases with no gene match: 9. The CDR3 is CASSQERQGAPTPLHF. CDR3 DNA: TGCGCCAGCAGCCAAGAACGTCAGGGGGCGCCGACACCCCTCCACTTT.

V and J are TRBV6-2 or TRBV6-3 and TRBJ1-6; D might be TRBD1 (5 bases). Germline values: CDR1 MNHEY, CDR2 SVGEGT. Deletions cut 4 bases from V and 4 bases from J, with 14 bases between. This CDR3 contains 16 residues. CDR3 in amino acids: CASSLQAPGYNSPLHF. For the CDR3, the DNA is TGTGCCAGCAGTTTACAGGCCCCTGGATATAATTCACCCCTCCACTTT.

DNA for the CDR3: TGTGCCAGCAGCGAGACAGGGGGCGAACCCCTCAATGAGCAGTTCTTC. Its translation is CASSETGGEPLNEQFF. The genes are TRBV7-9 and TRBJ2-1, with 10 bases identical to TRBD1. This CDR3 contains 16 residues. With V trimmed by 5 bases and J by 6 bases, 10 bases remained unmatched. From germline, CDR1 is SEHNR and CDR2 FQNEAQ (reference sequence).

The V call is TRBV5-6, the J call TRBJ1-2; D might be TRBD1 (6 bases). CDR1 is SGHDT, CDR2 YYEEEE, per germline. Trimming took 1 base from V and 4 from J, leaving 14 bases between them. The CDR3 runs to 15 residues. The DNA for the CDR3 is TGTGCCAGCAGCTTGTACAGGGCTGTTCCCTATGGCTACACCTTC. This gives the protein CASSLYRAVPYGYTF.

J is TRBJ1-1 and V is TRBV7-9; unclear D gene. This CDR3 is built from 13 residues. Trimming stripped 4 bases from V and 4 bases from J, with 10 bases between. From germline, CDR1 is SEHNR and CDR2 FQNEAQ (reference sequence). Here the CDR3 reads CASSSSGSTEAFF. The CDR3 coding sequence is TGTGCCAGCAGCTCATCAGGTAGCACTGAAGCTTTCTTT.

The chain has TRBV29-1 and TRBJ1-1; D is unclear. V was trimmed by 6 bases and J by 4 bases, leaving 15 bases between them. The CDR3 spans 13 residues. CDR1 and CDR2 from the germline V gene are SQVTM and ANQGSEA. This CDR3 is CSVLWREGTEAFF. The DNA of the CDR3 is TGCAGCGTCCTTTGGAGGGAAGGCACTGAAGCTTTCTTT. The full variable domain, rest sourced from reference TRBV29-1 and TRBJ1-1, is SAVISQKPSRDICQRGTSLTIQCQVDSQVTMMFWYRQQPGQSLTLIATANQGSEATYESGFVIDKFPISRPNLTFSTLTVSNMSPEDSSIYLCSVLWREGTEAFFGQGTRLTVV.

This clone showed up just once. CDR3 sequence: CASSSLSGSPNYGYTF. CDR3 bases: TGTGCCAGCAGCTCCTTGTCGGGGTCCCCTAACTATGGCTACACCTTC. The chain has TRBV11-2 and TRBJ1-2; D call uncertain. CDR1 SGHAT and CDR2 FQNNGV come from the germline V gene. The CDR3 has 16 residues. V was cut by 4 bases and J by 0 bases, with 15 bases left in between.

This clone was counted a few times. This rearrangement joins TRBV6-6 to TRBJ2-7, with 9 bases lining up with TRBD2. Germline trimming cut 5 bases from V and 2 bases from J; bases unmatched to any gene: 16. Germline V gene sequence: CDR1 MNHNY, CDR2 SVGAGI (reference sequence). The CDR3 is 18 residues long. The CDR3 sequence is CASSRGSGLAGTTYEQYF. In nucleotides, the CDR3 is TGTGCCAGCAGTCGGGGGTCTGGGCTAGCGGGGACTACCTACGAGCAGTACTTC.

The rearrangement joins TRBV10-3 to TRBJ2-3; 8 bases align to TRBD1. CDR3 size: 14 residues. Germline loops: CDR1 ENHRY, CDR2 SYGVKD. After removal of 7 bases from V and 0 bases from J, the junction contained 3 bases not matched to a gene. In nucleotides, the CDR3 is TGTGCCATCAATCAGGGGGCTAGCACAGATACGCAGTATTTT. Amino acids: CAINQGASTDTQYF.